A selection of T cell receptor beta chains follows, all from one sample in a study of cytomegalovirus exposure and HLA in healthy donors. Using immunoSEQ multiplex PCR, the repertoire was profiled, and TCRdb retains in-frame clones only, with some absent. The repertoire has about 87,000 clones, 65% to 75% of them found once; the top ten carry 20% to 25%. Sequenced sample: PBMCs. These receptors originate from a man aged 25-40 years in good health and CMV-seropositive. The CDR3 runs from the conserved cysteine through the conserved F or W. Fields, in order: CDR3 protein, CDR3 DNA, J gene, V gene, clone size, D gene. D genes are given only for firm matches. Clone sizes are given selectively: once, few, many, or a class where the clone is expanded.

CDR3aa: CASSYGADSNQPQHF
CDR3nt: TGTGCCAGCAGTTACGGAGCAGACAGCAATCAGCCCCAGCATTTT
j_gene: TRBJ1-5
v_gene: TRBV6-6
abundance: .
d_gene: .

CDR3aa: CASSPREHSYEQYF
CDR3nt: TGTGCCAGCAGCCCGCGGGAACACTCCTACGAGCAGTACTTC
j_gene: TRBJ2-7
v_gene: TRBV27
abundance: .
d_gene: .

CDR3aa: CASSLPQGHTEAFF
CDR3nt: TGTGCCAGCAGCCTACCGCAGGGGCACACTGAAGCTTTCTTT
j_gene: TRBJ1-1
v_gene: TRBV7-9
abundance: .
d_gene: .

CDR3aa: CSSRRAGNTEAFF
CDR3nt: TGTTCCAGCCGGAGGGCAGGGAACACTGAAGCTTTCTTT
j_gene: TRBJ1-1
v_gene: TRBV7-9
abundance: .
d_gene: .

CDR3aa: CASSLVAGGRDIQYF
CDR3nt: TGTGCCAGCAGCTTAGTAGCGGGAGGGCGAGACATTCAGTACTTC
j_gene: TRBJ2-4
v_gene: TRBV11-2
abundance: .
d_gene: TRBD2

CDR3aa: CASSHPGLQKGTQYF
CDR3nt: TGCGCCAGCAGCCACCCGGGACTCCAAAAAGGGACCCAGTACTTC
j_gene: TRBJ2-5
v_gene: TRBV4-1
abundance: .
d_gene: .

CDR3aa: CASSDRGIGSTDTQYF
CDR3nt: TGTGCCAGCAGCGACCGGGGGATAGGGAGCACAGATACGCAGTATTTT
j_gene: TRBJ2-3
v_gene: TRBV11-2
abundance: few
d_gene: .

CDR3aa: CASSLSPSGTNTGELFF
CDR3nt: TGCGCCAGCAGCTTGTCGCCTAGCGGGACGAACACCGGGGAGCTGTTTTTT
j_gene: TRBJ2-2
v_gene: TRBV5-1
abundance: .
d_gene: TRBD2

CDR3aa: CSVQGDTTNYGYTF
CDR3nt: TGCAGCGTTCAGGGGGACACCACTAACTATGGCTACACCTTC
j_gene: TRBJ1-2
v_gene: TRBV29-1
abundance: .
d_gene: TRBD1

CDR3aa: CASSLGTGSEAFF
CDR3nt: TGTGCCAGCAGCTTAGGAACAGGGTCAGAAGCTTTCTTT
j_gene: TRBJ1-1
v_gene: TRBV11-3
abundance: .
d_gene: .

CDR3aa: CASSLDAGTGQYF
CDR3nt: TGTGCCAGCAGCTTAGATGCTGGGACAGGGCAGTATTTT
j_gene: TRBJ2-3
v_gene: TRBV7-9
abundance: .
d_gene: TRBD1

CDR3aa: CASSPGTRIRADTQYF
CDR3nt: TGTGCCAGCAGCCCCGGGACTAGAATTCGCGCAGATACGCAGTATTTT
j_gene: TRBJ2-3
v_gene: TRBV7-2
abundance: .
d_gene: TRBD2

CDR3aa: CASRSGGGGDEQYF
CDR3nt: TGTGCCAGCCGTTCCGGCGGGGGGGGCGACGAGCAGTACTTC
j_gene: TRBJ2-7
v_gene: TRBV6-1
abundance: .
d_gene: TRBD2

CDR3aa: CSVEDPKNTEAFF
CDR3nt: TGCAGCGTTGAAGATCCCAAAAACACTGAAGCTTTCTTT
j_gene: TRBJ1-1
v_gene: TRBV29-1
abundance: .
d_gene: .

CDR3aa: CASSSPRVYEQYF
CDR3nt: TGTGCCAGCAGCTCCCCGAGGGTCTACGAGCAGTACTTC
j_gene: TRBJ2-7
v_gene: TRBV7-9
abundance: .
d_gene: .

CDR3aa: CASSLNPSTDTQYF
CDR3nt: TGTGCCAGCAGCTTAAATCCGAGCACAGATACGCAGTATTTT
j_gene: TRBJ2-3
v_gene: TRBV7-6
abundance: once
d_gene: .

CDR3aa: CASSLSQGARETQYF
CDR3nt: TGTGCCAGCAGTTTAAGCCAGGGGGCGAGGGAGACCCAGTACTTC
j_gene: TRBJ2-5
v_gene: TRBV28
abundance: .
d_gene: TRBD1

CDR3aa: CSGGQGGGYTF
CDR3nt: TGCAGCGGGGGACAGGGAGGCGGCTACACCTTC
j_gene: TRBJ1-2
v_gene: TRBV29-1
abundance: .
d_gene: TRBD1

CDR3aa: CATITGLFPDTQYF
CDR3nt: TGTGCCACAATCACAGGGCTTTTTCCAGATACGCAGTATTTT
j_gene: TRBJ2-3
v_gene: TRBV7-9
abundance: .
d_gene: .

CDR3aa: CASRPGQDRTYEQYF
CDR3nt: TGTGCCAGCAGACCAGGACAGGATCGGACCTACGAGCAGTACTTC
j_gene: TRBJ2-7
v_gene: TRBV5-4
abundance: .
d_gene: TRBD1

CDR3aa: CASSAGEQYF
CDR3nt: TGTGCCAGCAGCGCGGGGGAGCAGTACTTC
j_gene: TRBJ2-7
v_gene: TRBV4-2
abundance: .
d_gene: .

CDR3aa: CASRHRGYDNSPLHF
CDR3nt: TGTGCCAGCAGACACAGGGGTTATGATAATTCACCCCTCCACTTT
j_gene: TRBJ1-6
v_gene: TRBV5-4
abundance: .
d_gene: TRBD1

CDR3aa: CASRQWGGDGYTF
CDR3nt: TGTGCCAGCAGACAATGGGGGGGGGATGGCTACACCTTC
j_gene: TRBJ1-2
v_gene: TRBV28
abundance: .
d_gene: .

CDR3aa: CASSPGGGEQYF
CDR3nt: TGTGCCAGCTCACCAGGGGGCGGCGAGCAGTACTTC
j_gene: TRBJ2-7
v_gene: TRBV18
abundance: few
d_gene: .

CDR3aa: CASSASGDSNQPQHF
CDR3nt: TGTGCCAGCAGCGCCTCGGGGGATAGCAATCAGCCCCAGCATTTT
j_gene: TRBJ1-5
v_gene: TRBV9
abundance: .
d_gene: .

CDR3aa: CASSFSGRFPYEQYF
CDR3nt: TGTGCCAGCAGTTTTTCGGGGAGGTTTCCCTACGAGCAGTACTTC
j_gene: TRBJ2-7
v_gene: TRBV27
abundance: once
d_gene: .

CDR3aa: CASNLIVDRSPYEQYF
CDR3nt: TGTGCCAGCAACCTCATAGTCGACAGGTCCCCCTACGAGCAGTACTTC
j_gene: TRBJ2-7
v_gene: TRBV2
abundance: .
d_gene: .

CDR3aa: CASSLAAGRGLDEQYF
CDR3nt: TGCGCCAGCAGCTTGGCCGCAGGGCGAGGTTTGGACGAGCAGTACTTC
j_gene: TRBJ2-7
v_gene: TRBV5-1
abundance: .
d_gene: .

CDR3aa: CASSLMGDSNQPQHF
CDR3nt: TGCGCCAGCAGCTTGATGGGAGATAGCAATCAGCCCCAGCATTTT
j_gene: TRBJ1-5
v_gene: TRBV5-1
abundance: .
d_gene: .

CDR3aa: CASSVQSNEKLFF
CDR3nt: TGTGCCAGCAGTGTACAAAGTAATGAAAAACTGTTTTTT
j_gene: TRBJ1-4
v_gene: TRBV2
abundance: .
d_gene: .

CDR3aa: CASSIRGGGGTEAFF
CDR3nt: TGTGCCAGTAGTATACGCGGGGGCGGAGGGACTGAAGCTTTCTTT
j_gene: TRBJ1-1
v_gene: TRBV19
abundance: once
d_gene: .

CDR3aa: CASSHPDSNEKLFF
CDR3nt: TGTGCCAGCAGCCATCCGGACAGTAATGAAAAACTGTTTTTT
j_gene: TRBJ1-4
v_gene: TRBV5-4
abundance: .
d_gene: .

CDR3aa: CAWSVGSNQPQHF
CDR3nt: TGTGCCTGGAGTGTGGGCAGCAATCAGCCCCAGCATTTT
j_gene: TRBJ1-5
v_gene: TRBV30
abundance: .
d_gene: .

CDR3aa: CASSSLGEGGQPQHF
CDR3nt: TGTGCCAGCAGCTCCCTGGGGGAGGGGGGTCAGCCCCAGCATTTT
j_gene: TRBJ1-5
v_gene: TRBV7-9
abundance: few
d_gene: .

CDR3aa: CSVLISGAEAFF
CDR3nt: TGCAGCGTTCTCATCAGCGGGGCTGAAGCTTTCTTT
j_gene: TRBJ1-1
v_gene: TRBV29-1
abundance: .
d_gene: .

CDR3aa: CASSLVGEGTEAFF
CDR3nt: TGTGCCAGCAGCTTAGTAGGGGAAGGAACTGAAGCTTTCTTT
j_gene: TRBJ1-1
v_gene: TRBV7-6
abundance: .
d_gene: .

CDR3aa: CSVSSGGETQYF
CDR3nt: TGCAGCGTTAGTAGCGGGGGGGAGACCCAGTACTTC
j_gene: TRBJ2-5
v_gene: TRBV29-1
abundance: .
d_gene: TRBD2

CDR3aa: CASSHGLNTEAFF
CDR3nt: TGCGCCAGCAGCCATGGCCTTAACACTGAAGCTTTCTTT
j_gene: TRBJ1-1
v_gene: TRBV4-3
abundance: .
d_gene: .

CDR3aa: CASSPLLEGNTIYF
CDR3nt: TGTGCCAGCAGCCCCCTATTAGAAGGAAACACCATATATTTT
j_gene: TRBJ1-3
v_gene: TRBV14
abundance: .
d_gene: .

CDR3aa: CASSSIPGQGTYEQYF
CDR3nt: TGTGCCAGCAGCTCGATACCGGGACAGGGAACCTACGAGCAGTACTTC
j_gene: TRBJ2-7
v_gene: TRBV7-2
abundance: .
d_gene: TRBD1

CDR3aa: CASSLGQNYEQYF
CDR3nt: TGTGCCAGCAGCCTGGGACAGAACTACGAGCAGTACTTC
j_gene: TRBJ2-7
v_gene: TRBV6-6
abundance: medium-sized
d_gene: TRBD1